One sample yielded the 31 T cell receptor beta chains listed below, sequenced in a study of blood T cell repertoires in COVID-19. Profiling relied on immunoSEQ multiplex PCR, and the TCRdb table lists in-frame clones only, not all of them. The sample gives approximately 210,000 clones, 82% of which show up once; around 11% is in the top ten. Material: PBMCs or T cells enriched from blood (not recorded which). The receptors here all came from a man aged 35-49 years who had recovered from COVID-19.

The CDR3 DNA reads as TGTGCCAGCAGCCCGCGGACTAGCCCGAGTGGGGACGAGCAGTACGTC. This sequence encodes CASSPRTSPSGDEQYV. The chain is built from TRBV6-2 or TRBV6-3 and TRBJ2-7; TRBD2 aligns across 8 bases. Trimming cost V 6 bases and J 5 bases; bases outside gene matches: 15. Germline assignment: CDR1 MNHEY and CDR2 SVGEGT. This CDR3 has 16 residues.

The gene calls are TRBV2 and TRBJ1-1, with D tentatively TRBD1 (6 bases). Germline assignment: CDR1 SNHLY and CDR2 FYNNEI. CDR3 length equals 17 residues. V was clipped by 5 bases and J by 0 bases, with 19 bases between them. CDR3 amino acids: CASSSSLTGRMNTEAFF. CDR3 DNA: TGTGCCAGCAGTTCCTCTCTGACAGGCCGCATGAACACTGAAGCTTTCTTT. The full variable domain, rest sourced from reference TRBV2 and TRBJ1-1, is EPEVTQTPSHQVTQMGQEVILRCVPISNHLYFYWYRQILGQKVEFLVSFYNNEISEKSEIFDDQFSVERPDGSNFTLKIRSTKLEDSAMYFCASSSSLTGRMNTEAFFGQGTRLTVV.

This chain uses TRBV30 with TRBJ2-5; perhaps TRBD2 as D (7 bases). CDR1 GTSNPN and CDR2 SVGIG come from the germline V gene (reference sequence). Trimming cost V 4 bases and J 5 bases, with 8 bases left between them. The CDR3 consists of 11 residues. CDR3 amino acids: CAWKGGETQYF. Here the CDR3 DNA reads TGTGCCTGGAAGGGGGGGGAGACCCAGTACTTC.

V is TRBV9 and J is TRBJ2-1; 12 nucleotides line up with TRBD2. The junction had 3 bases not matched to a gene; V was cut back by 3 bases and J by 8 bases. CDR3 length equals 14 residues. Germline V gene sequence: CDR1 SGDLS, CDR2 YYNGEE. For the CDR3, the DNA is TGTGCCAGCAGCGCTAGCGGGAGGGGAGATGAGCAGTTCTTC. It is translated as CASSASGRGDEQFF.

In its sample, this clone was seen a few times. DNA for the CDR3: TGTGCCAGCAGTGTGACGGAGAATGAAAAACTGTTTTTT. This translates into CASSVTENEKLFF. The chain has TRBV6-4 and TRBJ1-4; D remains ambiguous. CDR1 is MRHNA and CDR2 is SNTAGT in the germline V gene. The V gene lost 4 bases and the J gene lost 5 bases, with 8 bases spanning the gap. The CDR3 consists of 13 residues.

This clone was seen a few times. The chain links TRBV4-2 to TRBJ1-1; 10 bases fit TRBD1. The CDR3 has 15 amino acids. Trimming removed 5 bases from V and 5 bases from J; junction bases left unmatched: 8. Germline V gene sequence: CDR1 LGHNA, CDR2 YNFKEQ. The CDR3 bases are TGTGCCAGCAGCACCGGGACAGGGGATCGGACTGAAGCTTTCTTT. As protein: CASSTGTGDRTEAFF.

This clone was counted only a few times. The chain couples TRBV30 to TRBJ2-7, with D tentatively TRBD1 (6 bases). CDR1 and CDR2 from the germline V gene are GTSNPN and SVGIG (reference sequence). V was shortened by 0 bases and J by 2 bases, with 14 bases between the two germline ends. The CDR3 has 15 residues. The CDR3 bases are TGTGCCTGGAGTGTACGTGGGGGCTATGCCTACGAGCAGTACTTC. It is translated as CAWSVRGGYAYEQYF.

This clone was detected once. This rearrangement joins TRBV9 to TRBJ2-3, with TRBD2 identical over 9 bases. The CDR3 totals 13 residues. Germline-derived CDR1 and CDR2 are SGDLS and YYNGEE. The V and J ends lost 7 bases and 1 base, in that order; junction bases with no gene match: 1. CDR3 in amino acids: CASEREGTDTQYF. The CDR3 coding sequence is TGTGCCAGCGAGCGGGAGGGCACAGATACGCAGTATTTT.

This clone was observed a single time. This chain uses TRBV6-5 with TRBJ2-3; possible D gene TRBD2, 5 bases. V dropped 6 bases and J dropped 2 bases, with 9 bases sitting between them. The CDR3 is made up of 13 amino acids. CDR1 is MNHEY, CDR2 SVGAGI, per germline. CDR3 in DNA: TGTGCCAGCAGCGGCGGGTTCACAGATACGCAGTATTTT. Its translation: CASSGGFTDTQYF.

The sample holds one count of this clone. The chain employs TRBV27 and TRBJ2-3; TRBD2 aligns across 13 bases. Germline lookup yields CDR1 MNHEY and CDR2 SMNVEV (reference sequence). V was pared by 0 bases and J by 6 bases, with 12 bases of the junction left unmatched. The CDR3 spans 19 residues. CDR3 sequence reads: CASSLSERRTSGSSDTQYF. The CDR3 region has the DNA TGTGCCAGCAGTTTATCGGAGAGAAGGACTAGCGGGAGCAGCGATACGCAGTATTTT.

This rearrangement joins TRBV11-2 to TRBJ1-4, with 9 bases fitting TRBD1. The CDR3 totals 14 residues. Germline V lookup: CDR1 SGHAT, CDR2 FQNNGV. With 8 bases clipped from V and 8 bases from J, the junction kept 9 bases outside the gene matches. The CDR3 coding sequence is TGTGCCAGCGCTACGACAGGGGGAGGAGAAAAACTGTTTTTT. This sequence encodes CASATTGGGEKLFF.

In regard to this clone: Within the sample, other DNA sequences also encode this same CDR3. The rearrangement joins TRBV18 to TRBJ2-4; TRBD2 is a possible D gene (6 bases). V was pared by 3 bases and J by 0 bases, with 9 bases between. From germline, CDR1 is KGHSH and CDR2 LQKENI. This CDR3 has 15 residues. CDR3 amino acids: CASSPPGLAKNIQYF. The CDR3 DNA reads as TGTGCCAGCTCACCTCCGGGACTAGCCAAAAACATTCAGTACTTC.

The chain is built from TRBV6-6 and TRBJ2-5; 7 bases match TRBD2. Germline values: CDR1 MNHNY, CDR2 SVGAGI (reference sequence). The CDR3 is made up of 15 amino acids. With V trimmed by 4 bases and J by 6 bases, 11 bases remained unmatched. CDR3 nucleotide sequence: TGTGCCAGCAGTTTGCTAGCGGAAGCCCTGAAGACCCAGTACTTC. Encoded protein: CASSLLAEALKTQYF.

This rearrangement joins TRBV7-9 to TRBJ2-5; 8 bases align to TRBD1. The CDR3 length is 14 residues. Losses at the gene ends were 1 base for V and 5 bases for J; bases not matched to a gene: 3. CDR1 and CDR2 (germline): SEHNR, FQNEAQ (reference sequence). In nucleotides, the CDR3 is TGTGCCAGCAGCTTAGGGAGACAGGGGGAGACCCAGTACTTC. Its translation is CASSLGRQGETQYF.

The chain links TRBV24-1 to TRBJ2-2; 8 nucleotides match TRBD2. The length of the CDR3 is 14 residues. Germline values: CDR1 KGHDR, CDR2 SFDVKD. With V trimmed by 6 bases and J by 7 bases, 6 bases remained unmatched. CDR3 nucleotide sequence: TGTGCCACCAGTCTAAGCGGGAGTGTCGGGGAGCTGTTTTTT. This encodes CATSLSGSVGELFF.

This clone was observed a handful of times. The chain recombines TRBV27 with TRBJ2-1; TRBD1 is a possible D gene (6 bases). Trimming removed 8 bases from V and 0 bases from J, with 14 bases in between. The germline V gene has CDR1 MNHEY and CDR2 SMNVEV (reference sequence). CDR3 length: 15 residues. In DNA form, the CDR3 reads TGTGCCAGCGGGGTAACAGGGAGCTCCTACAATGAGCAGTTCTTC. This translates into CASGVTGSSYNEQFF.

This sequence joins TRBV28 and TRBJ1-4, with TRBD1 matching 7 bases. This CDR3 is built from 16 residues. The germline gives CDR1 MDHEN, CDR2 SYDVKM. V dropped 2 bases and J dropped 7; count of bases not matched to a gene: 10. The CDR3 region has the DNA TGTGCCAGCAGTTTACCCCAACAGGGGTGGGGTGAAAAACTGTTTTTT. Protein product: CASSLPQQGWGEKLFF.

This clone was picked up a small number of times. This chain uses TRBV5-1 with TRBJ1-2, with 7 bases matching TRBD1. The CDR3 is made up of 15 amino acids. J lost 4 bases, V lost 3 bases, and 9 bases had no gene match. Germline values: CDR1 SGHRS, CDR2 YFSETQ. CDR3 region: CASSSRQGGTYGYTF. The CDR3 nucleotides read TGCGCCAGCAGCTCAAGACAGGGCGGGACCTATGGCTACACCTTC.

This chain links TRBV7-2 with TRBJ2-5; D is possibly TRBD2 (5 bases). The CDR3 covers 14 residues. CDR1 SGHTA and CDR2 FQGNSA come from the germline V gene. The germline V and J ends were trimmed by 5 bases and 1 base, with 11 bases remaining between them. CDR3 nucleotides: TGTGCCAGCAGCCCGGGTCTAGCCCAAGAGACCCAGTACTTC. Translation: CASSPGLAQETQYF.

The genes are TRBV7-9 and TRBJ2-3, with D perhaps matching TRBD2 (8 bases). Germline CDR1 reads SEHNR; CDR2 reads FQNEAQ (reference sequence). The length of the CDR3 is 14 residues. The V end lost 5 bases, the J end lost 6 bases, and 15 bases lay between the germline ends. CDR3 DNA: TGTGCCAGCAGCCCACAGGGGACTAGGGATACGCAGTATTTT. Translating it yields CASSPQGTRDTQYF. The complete variable domain, with remaining parts taken from reference TRBV7-9 and TRBJ2-3, reads DTGVSQNPRHKITKRGQNVTFRCDPISEHNRLYWYRQTLGQGPEFLTYFQNEAQLEKSRLLSDRFSAERPKGSFSTLEIQRTEQGDSAMYLCASSPQGTRDTQYFGPGTRLTVL.

The genes are TRBV29-1 and TRBJ2-2, with 8 bases that match TRBD1. With V trimmed by 6 bases and J by 0 bases, 3 bases remained unmatched. In germline, CDR1 is SQVTM, CDR2 ANQGSEA. The CDR3 is 14 amino acids. The CDR3 coding sequence is TGCAGCGTAGTGGACAGGGCGAACACCGGGGAGCTGTTTTTT. Protein product: CSVVDRANTGELFF.

Here the CDR3 DNA reads TGCAGCGTTAAAGGGACAGGCTCCTACACCTTC. It is translated as CSVKGTGSYTF. This sequence joins TRBV29-1 and TRBJ1-2; 8 positions match TRBD1. The V segment lost 5 bases and the J segment 10 bases; nucleotides outside the gene matches: 6. The CDR3 contains 11 residues. Germline-derived CDR1 and CDR2 are SQVTM and ANQGSEA.

In its sample, this clone was seen once. This chain uses TRBV7-3 with TRBJ1-1, with TRBD1 identical over 7 bases. Germline V lookup: CDR1 SGHTA, CDR2 FQGTGA. Trimming took 3 bases from V and 4 from J; bases not matched to a gene: 2. There are 13 residues in the CDR3. The CDR3 DNA is TGTGCCAGCAGCTTTCAGGGGGGCACTGAAGCTTTCTTT. Residues: CASSFQGGTEAFF.

This chain's CDR3 is CASRWTSGNEQFF. CDR3 nucleotides: TGCGCCAGCAGGTGGACTAGCGGAAATGAGCAGTTCTTC. The genes are TRBV5-1 and TRBJ2-1, with 10 bases lining up with TRBD2. The CDR3 spans 13 residues. With V trimmed by 5 bases and J by 7 bases, 3 bases remained unmatched. Looked up from germline, CDR1 is SGHRS and CDR2 is YFSETQ.

The rearrangement links TRBV3-1 (or the pseudogene TRBV3-2) to TRBJ2-1, with TRBD2 matching over 10 bases. V trimming: 4 bases; J trimming: 0 bases; junction bases outside the gene matches: 9. The CDR3 extends over 18 amino acids. Looked up from germline, CDR1 is LGHDT and CDR2 is YNNKEL (reference sequence). The CDR3 bases are TGTGCCAGCAGCCTCTACACTAGCGGGACCAGCTCCTACAATGAGCAGTTCTTC. Protein sequence: CASSLYTSGTSSYNEQFF.

This clone is a singleton in its sample. The chain couples TRBV10-3 to TRBJ2-7; 9 nucleotides match TRBD1. V shed 6 bases, J shed 4 bases, and the junction held 7 bases outside the gene matches. The CDR3 sequence is 14 residues long. Germline assignment: CDR1 ENHRY and CDR2 SYGVKD. This CDR3 is CAIRPGTGIYEQYF. CDR3 coding DNA: TGTGCCATCAGGCCCGGGACAGGGATTTACGAGCAGTACTTC.

V gene TRBV6-2 or TRBV6-3 combines with J gene TRBJ2-7; D is possibly TRBD2 (5 bases). This CDR3 is 16 amino acids long. CDR1 is MNHEY and CDR2 is SVGEGT in the germline V gene. V shed 5 bases and J shed 6 bases, with 23 bases lying between them. The CDR3 spells CASSSGLERLRSEQYF. The CDR3 DNA reads as TGTGCCAGCAGTAGCGGACTGGAACGGCTTAGGTCCGAGCAGTACTTC.

This chain links TRBV6-2 or TRBV6-3 with TRBJ1-5, with 8 bases identical to TRBD1. This CDR3 region has 17 residues. V lost 5 bases and J lost 0; bases outside the gene matches: 9. CDR1 and CDR2 (germline): MNHEY, SVGEGT. The CDR3 DNA reads TGTGCCAGCAGTACCCGGACAGGGATGTATAGCAATCAGCCCCAGCATTTT. Translated: CASSTRTGMYSNQPQHF.

The gene calls are TRBV19 and TRBJ1-1; a weak D match, TRBD1 (6 bases). This CDR3 has 12 residues. Germline lookup yields CDR1 LNHDA and CDR2 SQIVND (reference sequence). The germline V and J ends were trimmed by 10 bases and 0 bases, with 9 bases remaining between them. This CDR3 reads CATRDMNTEAFF. Written as DNA, the CDR3 is TGTGCCACTCGGGACATGAACACTGAAGCTTTCTTT.

V usage is TRBV18 and J usage is TRBJ2-3; TRBD2 matches at 9 bases. There are 15 residues in the CDR3. V was clipped by 2 bases and J by 6 bases; unmatched bases: 6. Germline V CDR1 and CDR2: KGHSH, LQKENI. As DNA, the CDR3 is TGTGCCAGCTCACCAGTGATAGCGGGAGCGGATACGCAGTATTTT. Protein sequence: CASSPVIAGADTQYF.

This sequence joins TRBV4-3 and TRBJ2-5, with 11 bases identical to TRBD2. J lost 1 base, V lost 1 base, and 2 bases had no gene match. The CDR3 extends over 16 amino acids. Germline loops: CDR1 LGHNA, CDR2 YSLEER. Written as DNA, the CDR3 is TGCGCCAGCAGCCAAGGTAGCGGGAGGGCCCAAGAGACCCAGTACTTC. Its translation is CASSQGSGRAQETQYF.